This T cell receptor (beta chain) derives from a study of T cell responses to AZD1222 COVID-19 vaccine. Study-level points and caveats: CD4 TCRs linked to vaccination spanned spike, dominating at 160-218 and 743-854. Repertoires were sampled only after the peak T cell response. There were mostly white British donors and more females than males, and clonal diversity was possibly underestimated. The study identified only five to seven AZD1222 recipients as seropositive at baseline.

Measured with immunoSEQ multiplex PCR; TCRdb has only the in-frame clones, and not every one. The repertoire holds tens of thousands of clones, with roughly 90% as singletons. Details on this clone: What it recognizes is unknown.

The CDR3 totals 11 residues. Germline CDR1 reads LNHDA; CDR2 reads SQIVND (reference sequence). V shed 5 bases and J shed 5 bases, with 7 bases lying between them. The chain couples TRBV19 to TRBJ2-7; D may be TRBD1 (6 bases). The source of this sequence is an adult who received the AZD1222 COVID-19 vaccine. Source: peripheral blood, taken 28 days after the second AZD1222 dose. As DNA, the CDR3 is TGTGCCAGTAGTCAGGGGAACGAGCAGTACTTC. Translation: CASSQGNEQYF.